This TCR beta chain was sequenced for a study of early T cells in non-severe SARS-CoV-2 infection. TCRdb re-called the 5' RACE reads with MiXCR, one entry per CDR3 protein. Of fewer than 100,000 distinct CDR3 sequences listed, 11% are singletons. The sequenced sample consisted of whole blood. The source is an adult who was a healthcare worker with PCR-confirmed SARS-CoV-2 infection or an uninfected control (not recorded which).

The CDR3 nucleotides read TGTGCCACCAGTGATCGGAACCAGGACACCGGGGAGCTGTTTTTT. Its translation is CATSDRNQDTGELFF. The rearrangement joins TRBV24-1 to TRBJ2-2; no firm D call. This CDR3 comprises 15 residues. Trimming pared 3 bases from V and 3 bases from J, leaving 10 bases between. From germline, CDR1 is KGHDR and CDR2 SFDVKD.